This T cell receptor (beta chain) appears in the sequencing data of a study of blood T cell repertoires in COVID-19. Germline V gene lookup returns CDR1 LGHDT and CDR2 YNNKEL (reference sequence). The CDR3 has 13 residues. The V gene lost 4 bases and the J gene lost 2 bases, with 6 bases spanning the gap. The data were produced by immunoSEQ multiplex PCR, yet TCRdb's version contains in-frame clones alone and is incomplete. Of about 400,000 clones listed, over 75% are singletons. This clonotype was obtained from a woman in her thirties who had recovered from COVID-19. The sequencing input was PBMCs or T cells enriched from blood (not recorded which). This chain connects TRBV3-1 (or the pseudogene TRBV3-2) to TRBJ1-3; D is undetermined. CDR3 DNA: TGTGCCAGCAGCCGAGGAGCTGGAAACACCATATATTTT. Protein product: CASSRGAGNTIYF.